Listed below are T cell receptor beta chains from one sample, sequenced in a study of OX40 agonist ivuxolimab in advanced cancers. Clones were read by immunoSEQ multiplex PCR, and TCRdb kept only the in-frame ones, dropping some. The repertoire holds some 87,000 clones, about 92% seen once, with roughly 1.6% in the top ten. The sample was CD4+ or CD8+ T cells sorted from blood, taken in a trial of the OX40 agonist ivuxolimab. The receptor set was obtained from an adult with an advanced solid tumor such as melanoma, head and neck, liver or kidney cancer. Each CDR3 is given with its conserved first and last residue. A D gene is named only where the DNA matches it firmly. Clone sizes are given selectively: once, few, many, or a class where the clone is expanded.

>TRBJ2-2|-|TRBV5-1|-
TGCGCCAGCAGCTGGGACGGAAAGAACACCGGGGAGCTGTTTTTT
CASSWDGKNTGELFF
>TRBJ2-5|-|TRBV29-1|-
TGCAGCGTTGATGGGTTTCCCAGGTCGGGGGATAAGACCCAGTACTTC
CSVDGFPRSGDKTQYF
>TRBJ2-7|TRBD1|TRBV5-6|-
TGTGCCAGCAGCTGGAGGGGTCCCGGGACAGGGTACGAGCAGTACTTC
CASSWRGPGTGYEQYF
>TRBJ2-1|TRBD2|TRBV19|-
TGTGCCAGTACGGGCTTGGGACTAAAGGCTTGGAATGAGCAGTTCTTC
CASTGLGLKAWNEQFF
>TRBJ2-1|TRBD2|TRBV9|-
TGTGCCAGCAGCTCGAGCGGAGTAGCGGGAGGGACCGAGCAGTTCTTC
CASSSSGVAGGTEQFF
>TRBJ2-3|-|TRBV10-3|-
TGTGCCATCAGGAGCACAGATACGCAGTATTTT
CAIRSTDTQYF
>TRBJ2-2|TRBD2|TRBV29-1|once
TGCAGCGCGCTGGGACTAGCGGGAACCGGGGAGCTGTTTTTT
CSALGLAGTGELFF
>TRBJ1-2|-|TRBV7-2|-
TGTGCCAGCAGCTTACTAACAGGGAGGGAATCCTATGGCTACACCTTC
CASSLLTGRESYGYTF
>TRBJ2-7|-|TRBV4-1|-
TGCGCCAGCAGCCAAGATCAATTGTCCTACGAGCAGTACTTC
CASSQDQLSYEQYF
>TRBJ1-1|-|TRBV19|-
TGTGCCAGTAGTACCTTAGACAGATACACTGAAGCTTTCTTT
CASSTLDRYTEAFF
>TRBJ2-7|-|TRBV11-1|-
TGTGCCAGCAGCTTAGGCCCAGGGTCCTACGAGCAGTACTTC
CASSLGPGSYEQYF
>TRBJ2-7|-|TRBV12-5|-
TGTGCTAGTGGGGCGGACAGAGACGACTACGAGCAGTACTTC
CASGADRDDYEQYF
>TRBJ2-2|TRBD1|TRBV18|-
TGTGCCAGCTCGGACAGGGGTGACGGGGAGCTGTTTTTT
CASSDRGDGELFF
>TRBJ1-5|TRBD1|TRBV6-6|once
TGTGCCAGCAGTTTTTCCGGGACAGCCAATCAGCCCCAGCATTTT
CASSFSGTANQPQHF
>TRBJ2-1|TRBD2|TRBV5-6|-
TGTGCCAGCAGCTTGGGGACTAGCGGGAGATACGATGAGCAGTTCTTC
CASSLGTSGRYDEQFF
>TRBJ2-5|-|TRBV7-2|-
TGTGCCAGCAGCTTAGTTCGGACGGAGACCCAGTACTTC
CASSLVRTETQYF
>TRBJ1-5|-|TRBV18|-
TGTGCCAGCTCACCCCCCGCGGGCCATTCGCCCCAGCATTTT
CASSPPAGHSPQHF
>TRBJ1-5|TRBD1|TRBV19|few
TGTGCCAGTAGCACTGGGACAGGGTACCAGCCCCAGCATTTT
CASSTGTGYQPQHF
>TRBJ2-7|TRBD1|TRBV5-6|-
TGTGCCAGCAGCGGCGGGACAGGCAGCTCCTACGAGCAGTACTTC
CASSGGTGSSYEQYF
>TRBJ2-7|TRBD1|TRBV9|-
TGTGCCAGCAGCGTAGCGACAGGGGGCTGGTATGAGCAGTACTTC
CASSVATGGWYEQYF
>TRBJ2-1|TRBD2|TRBV5-8|-
TGTGCCAGCAGCTTGGTCCTAGCGGGAGGGCCGTTGTCCTACAATGAGCAGTTCTTC
CASSLVLAGGPLSYNEQFF
>TRBJ2-7|-|TRBV15|-
TGTGCCACCAGCAGAGATCGCTGGGGCAGGCCCTCCTACGAGCAGTACTTC
CATSRDRWGRPSYEQYF
>TRBJ1-2|-|TRBV7-7|-
TGTGCTAGCAGCTTAGGTATTTCTGGTTGGGGAGGGAGTAACTATGGCTACACCTTC
CASSLGISGWGGSNYGYTF
>TRBJ1-1|-|TRBV6-6|once
TGTGCCAGCAGTTATAGGGGCAGGGGCACTGAAGCTTTCTTT
CASSYRGRGTEAFF
>TRBJ2-1|-|TRBV6-5|-
TGTGCCAGCAGTTACCTAGGAGAGCAGTTCTTC
CASSYLGEQFF
>TRBJ1-1|-|TRBV28|-
TGTGCCAGCAGAATTGACCGAGCCAACACTGAAGCTTTCTTT
CASRIDRANTEAFF
>TRBJ2-3|-|TRBV28|-
TGTGCCAGCAGTTTACCGCGTAGGGATACGCAGTATTTT
CASSLPRRDTQYF
>TRBJ2-7|TRBD1|TRBV28|-
TGTGCCAGCAGTCAGACAGGGCCGAACGAGCAGTACTTC
CASSQTGPNEQYF
>TRBJ2-7|-|TRBV11-2|-
TGTGCCAGCAGCCCCCGGGGCAGCTACGAGCAGTACTTC
CASSPRGSYEQYF
>TRBJ2-1|-|TRBV29-1|-
TGCAGCGTCTTAGTCCCAACTTATTACAATGAGCAGTTCTTC
CSVLVPTYYNEQFF
>TRBJ1-5|-|TRBV28|few
TGTGCCAGCAGTTCACCTAGCAATCAGCCCCAGCATTTT
CASSSPSNQPQHF
>TRBJ1-4|TRBD1|TRBV6-6|-
TGTGCCACGGGGGGACAGGGATTGTCTAATGAAAAACTGTTTTTT
CATGGQGLSNEKLFF
>TRBJ2-5|-|TRBV14|-
TGTGCCAGCAGCCCTTGGACAGTTCAAGAGACCCAGTACTTC
CASSPWTVQETQYF
>TRBJ1-1|-|TRBV30|few
TGTGCCTGGAGTGCGTCAACCAACACTGAAGCTTTCTTT
CAWSASTNTEAFF
>TRBJ2-1|-|TRBV19|-
TGTGCCAGTAGTATAAACGGGGTCTCCTACAATGAGCAGTTCTTC
CASSINGVSYNEQFF
>TRBJ2-7|TRBD1|TRBV9|-
TGTGCCAGCAGCGCTTCCGGGACAGGCCACTACGAGCAGTACTTC
CASSASGTGHYEQYF
>TRBJ2-2|-|TRBV10-2|-
TGCGCCAGCAGTGGGTTCGGGGAGCTGTTTTTT
CASSGFGELFF